The 23 T cell receptor beta chains in this list originate from one sample, sequenced in a study of post-analysis software for immune sequencing data. Overall study findings and caveats: Five or six TRBV segments, TRBV5-6, TRBV5-1 and TRBV20-1 among them, were found more frequent in patients than controls.

Their cognate antigens are unknown. TCR beta libraries were prepared from cDNA with unique molecular identifiers. One entry per CDR3 protein, called by TCRdb with MiXCR from the PCR reads. The repertoire consists of approximately 460,000 distinct CDR3 sequences, with roughly 45% occurring once and the leading ten covering about 12%. What was sequenced was blood. Receptors were obtained from a girl aged 5-17 years with multiple sclerosis.

This clonotype was observed a handful of times. In DNA form, the CDR3 reads TGTGCCAGCAGACCCCGTGAGAGGAGACAGATCACAGATACGCAGTATTTT. It encodes CASRPRERRQITDTQYF. This sequence joins TRBV28 and TRBJ2-3; D may be TRBD1 (5 bases). The V and J ends lost 6 bases and 2 bases respectively, with 21 bases between them. Per germline, CDR1 MDHEN and CDR2 SYDVKM. The CDR3 is 17 amino acids.

V gene TRBV13 combines with J gene TRBJ2-4, with D unclear. TRBJ2-7 matches the DNA end more closely, so the J call is doubtful. The CDR3 is 14 residues long. CDR1 is PRHDT and CDR2 is FYEKMQ in the germline V gene (reference sequence). This chain's CDR3 is CASSLVIGPYEQYF. The CDR3 nucleotides read TGTGCCAGCAGCTTAGTCATCGGGCCCTACGAGCAGTACTTC.

This clonotype came up once. Germline and junction disagree at one end, which may indicate a read error. The rearrangement joins TRBV29-1 to TRBJ1-5; D not resolved. Germline assignment: CDR1 SQVTM and CDR2 ANQGSEA. The CDR3 has 13 amino acids. CDR3 in amino acids: CSVTTESNRPQHF. The CDR3 DNA follows: TGCAGCGTTACCACAGAGAGCAATCGGCCCCAGCATTTT. The whole variable domain, filled in from reference TRBV29-1 and TRBJ1-5, reads SAVISQKPSRDICQRGTSLTIQCQVDSQVTMMFWYRQQPGQSLTLIATANQGSEATYESGFVIDKFPISRPNLTFSTLTVSNMSPEDSSIYLCSVTTESNRPQHFGDGTRLSIL.

V usage is TRBV10-3 and J usage is TRBJ1-1, with D uncertain. In germline, CDR1 is ENHRY, CDR2 SYGVKD. Trimming took off 7 bases at V and 2 bases at J, with 14 bases between the two ends. This CDR3 spans 14 amino acids. The CDR3 loop reads CAIKGRDGNTEAFF. The DNA for the CDR3 is TGTGCCATCAAAGGGCGAGACGGAAACACTGAAGCTTTCTTT.

The CDR3 nucleotides read TGTGCCAGCAGCTCCACAGGGGCCCATCACAATGAGCAGTTCTTC. Translation gives CASSSTGAHHNEQFF. This rearrangement joins TRBV7-3 to TRBJ2-1; 7 bases align to TRBD1. Germline-derived CDR1 and CDR2 are SGHTA and FQGTGA. This CDR3 is built from 15 residues. V dropped 4 bases and J dropped 5; count of bases not matched to a gene: 8.

The genes are TRBV12-3 or TRBV12-4 and TRBJ2-1; the D gene is possibly TRBD1 (5 bases). Trimming shortened V by 1 base and J by 3 bases, and 10 bases separated the two germline ends. The CDR3 consists of 15 residues. CDR3 bases: TGTGCCAGCAGTTTAGGACCCACAGGCTACAATGAGCAGTTCTTC. Translating gives CASSLGPTGYNEQFF.

The chain has TRBV7-9 and TRBJ2-7; 11 bases fit TRBD2. The germline gives CDR1 SEHNR, CDR2 FQNEAQ (reference sequence). Trimming removed 4 bases from V and 7 bases from J; junction bases left unmatched: 3. The CDR3 has 13 residues. CDR3 region: CASSSTSGTEQYF. DNA for the CDR3: TGTGCCAGCAGCTCGACTAGCGGGACAGAGCAGTACTTC.

As DNA, the CDR3 is TGTGCCAGCAGCCCGGACGGCCCTAGAGTAGAGCAGTACTTC. This encodes CASSPDGPRVEQYF. The chain links TRBV7-9 to TRBJ2-7; D remains ambiguous. V was trimmed by 5 bases and J by 7 bases, leaving 18 bases between them. The V gene's germline CDR1 is SEHNR and CDR2 FQNEAQ (reference sequence). The CDR3 extends over 14 amino acids.

The rearrangement links TRBV13 to TRBJ2-1; 7 bases agree with TRBD2. From germline, CDR1 is PRHDT and CDR2 FYEKMQ (reference sequence). Trimming at V came to 2 bases and at J to 2 bases, leaving 6 bases not matched to a gene. The CDR3 spans 16 residues. DNA for the CDR3: TGTGCCAGCAGCTTATCTAGGGAGGGCCCCTACAATGAGCAGTTCTTC. Residues: CASSLSREGPYNEQFF.

The sample holds many counts of this clonotype. The genes are TRBV3-1 and TRBJ1-2; D is possibly TRBD1 (6 bases). The CDR3 totals 15 residues. V lost 0 bases to trimming and J lost 5 bases, with 13 bases between them. CDR1 is LGHDT and CDR2 is YNNKEL in the germline V gene (reference sequence). The CDR3 spells CASSQESGGQYGYTF. For the CDR3, the DNA is TGTGCCAGCAGCCAAGAGTCCGGGGGCCAGTATGGCTACACCTTC.

The chain has TRBV5-4 and TRBJ2-5, with 7 nucleotides matching TRBD1. The CDR3 covers 17 residues. The trim removed 1 base at V and 2 bases at J, leaving 11 bases unmatched. Germline V lookup: CDR1 SGHNT, CDR2 YYREEE (reference sequence). The CDR3 sequence: CASSLMGVTGPQETQYF. The CDR3 nucleotides are TGTGCCAGCAGCTTGATGGGGGTGACAGGGCCACAAGAGACCCAGTACTTC.

The V and J genes are TRBV5-1 and TRBJ2-5; a possible D gene is TRBD1 (7 bases). The germline V and J ends were trimmed by 2 bases and 5 bases, with 16 bases remaining between them. The CDR3 contains 15 residues. CDR1 and CDR2 (germline): SGHRS, YFSETQ. CDR3 bases: TGCGCCAGCAGCTTCACCCGACAGGGAGGCGAGACCCAGTACTTC. The encoded protein is CASSFTRQGGETQYF.

This clonotype was seen a handful of times. V gene TRBV12-3 or TRBV12-4 combines with J gene TRBJ2-7; 10 bases agree with TRBD1. The CDR3 contains 17 residues. Unmatched junction bases numbered 15, after V lost 6 bases and J lost 4 bases. CDR3 DNA sequence: TGTGCCAGCAGCCCTAAGGGACAGGGGACTTCTAGGTACGAGCAGTACTTC. The encoded protein is CASSPKGQGTSRYEQYF.

The chain couples TRBV28 to TRBJ2-5, with 14 nucleotides matching TRBD2. The CDR3 totals 17 residues. CDR1 and CDR2 from the germline V gene are MDHEN and SYDVKM. With 5 bases clipped from V and 7 bases from J, the junction kept 12 bases outside the gene matches. CDR3 DNA: TGTGCCAGCAGTCAAGGGACTAGCGGGAGCCCACTCGGGACCCAGTACTTC. Its translation is CASSQGTSGSPLGTQYF.

The V call is TRBV20-1, the J call TRBJ2-4; TRBD2 might be the D (5 bases). The CDR3 covers 15 residues. CDR1 is DFQATT, CDR2 SNEGSKA, per germline (reference sequence). The germline V and J ends were trimmed by 3 bases and 1 base, with 13 bases remaining between them. In nucleotides, the CDR3 is TGCAGTGCTAGCCGGGGAGATTCGGCCAAAAACATTCAGTACTTC. Protein sequence: CSASRGDSAKNIQYF.

This sequence joins TRBV10-3 and TRBJ2-5, with TRBD2 matching 8 bases. The V and J ends lost 3 bases and 1 base, in that order; junction bases with no gene match: 1. The CDR3 spans 14 residues. Germline-derived CDR1 and CDR2 are ENHRY and SYGVKD. CDR3 protein: CAISETSGQETQYF. As DNA, the CDR3 is TGTGCCATCAGTGAAACTAGCGGCCAAGAGACCCAGTACTTC.

This rearrangement joins TRBV20-1 to TRBJ2-7, with unresolved D. In germline, CDR1 is DFQATT, CDR2 SNEGSKA (reference sequence). The CDR3 length is 17 residues. Between the trimmed V and J ends, which lost 0 bases and 2 bases, there was a span of 20 bases. The CDR3: CSARDPIPGDTPYEQYF. CDR3 bases: TGCAGTGCTAGAGATCCCATCCCCGGAGACACGCCCTACGAGCAGTACTTC.

This clonotype was counted a few times. The J gene is TRBJ2-7, the V gene TRBV28; D tentatively fits TRBD1 or TRBD2 (5 bases each). Germline V gene sequence: CDR1 MDHEN, CDR2 SYDVKM. V was cut by 4 bases and J by 2 bases, with 12 bases left in between. The CDR3 runs 14 residues. The CDR3 reads CASSSGTATYEQYF. CDR3 in DNA: TGTGCCAGCAGTTCGGGGACGGCTACCTACGAGCAGTACTTC.

This clonotype was picked up a small number of times. J is TRBJ2-1 and V is TRBV7-3, with D possibly TRBD2 on 8 matching bases. V was cut by 5 bases and J by 0 bases, with 17 bases left in between. CDR1 and CDR2 from the germline V gene are SGHTA and FQGTGA. The CDR3 runs to 17 residues. The CDR3 bases are TGTGCCAGCAGCCGACAGGGCGGGAGGTACTCCTACAATGAGCAGTTCTTC. Its translation: CASSRQGGRYSYNEQFF.

V usage is TRBV6-6 and J usage is TRBJ2-7; 9 bases match TRBD2. The CDR3 sequence is 13 residues long. J was trimmed by 2 bases and V by 7 bases; bases with no gene match: 3. Germline V gene sequence: CDR1 MNHNY, CDR2 SVGAGI (reference sequence). The CDR3 region has the DNA TGTGCCAGCAATAGCGGGAGCACCTACGAGCAGTACTTC. Translation: CASNSGSTYEQYF.

The chain is built from TRBV20-1 and TRBJ2-7; D unclear. The CDR3 consists of 11 residues. The V gene lost 7 bases and the J gene lost 6 bases, with 13 bases spanning the gap. Germline V gene data show CDR1 as DFQATT and CDR2 as SNEGSKA (reference sequence). DNA for the CDR3: TGCAGTGTTTCCGGCCTGTCCGAGCAGTACTTC. Protein: CSVSGLSEQYF.

This clonotype was observed a handful of times. The J gene is TRBJ2-5, the V gene TRBV28; 9 positions agree with TRBD1. The CDR3 has 16 residues. CDR1 is MDHEN and CDR2 is SYDVKM in the germline V gene. V was pared by 4 bases and J by 4 bases, with 10 bases of the junction left unmatched. The DNA of the CDR3 is TGTGCCAGCAGTTCTTACAGGGGGCGCGGTCGAGAGACCCAGTACTTC. It is translated as CASSSYRGRGRETQYF.

This chain joins TRBV7-2 and TRBJ2-7; D may be TRBD1 or TRBD2 (7 bases each). The CDR3 contains 14 residues. From germline, CDR1 is SGHTA and CDR2 FQGNSA. Between the trimmed V and J ends, which lost 5 bases and 4 bases, there was a span of 15 bases. CDR3 DNA: TGTGCCAGCAGCAGAGCAGGGGGGGGATACGAGCAGTACTTC. This sequence encodes CASSRAGGGYEQYF. Combining the CDR3 with reference TRBV7-2 and TRBJ2-7 gives the whole variable domain GAGVSQSPSNKVTEKGKDVELRCDPISGHTALYWYRQSLGQGLEFLIYFQGNSAPDKSGLPSDRFSAERTGGSVSTLTIQRTQQEDSAVYLCASSRAGGGYEQYFGPGTRLTVT.